Following are 14 T cell receptor beta chains from one sample sequenced in a study of shared clonotypes between healthy human individuals. Terminally differentiated effector memory CD45RA+ cells were excluded from the naive CD8 cells, which were CD45RO-negative and positively selected for CCR7. The repertoire was sequenced with immunoSEQ multiplex PCR; TCRdb's copy has only in-frame clones and lacks some. Of millions of clones listed, about 95% are singletons. The sequenced material came from naive CD8+ T cells sorted from blood. The receptors shown here come from a man aged 18 to 29 in good health.

This clone appeared once. The CDR3 nucleotides are TGTGCCAGCAGCACCGGGACAGGGAGTCCCTACGAGCAGTACTTC. It codes for CASSTGTGSPYEQYF. The V call is TRBV11-2, the J call TRBJ2-7, with 9 nucleotides matching TRBD1. Germline lookup yields CDR1 SGHAT and CDR2 FQNNGV. Trimming cost V 5 bases and J 2 bases; bases outside gene matches: 7. The length of the CDR3 is 15 residues.

The V and J genes are TRBV27 and TRBJ1-6; unclear D gene. Per the germline V gene, CDR1 is MNHEY and CDR2 is SMNVEV (reference sequence). V was pared by 2 bases and J by 6 bases, with 5 bases between. The CDR3 is 13 amino acids. Here the CDR3 DNA reads TGTGCCAGCAGTTTAGCCCTTAATTCACCCCTCCACTTT. Translation: CASSLALNSPLHF.

The rearrangement uses TRBV29-1 and TRBJ2-3, with D possibly TRBD2 on 7 matching bases. This CDR3 spans 12 amino acids. CDR1 and CDR2 (germline): SQVTM, ANQGSEA. Trimming removed 5 bases from V and 9 bases from J, with 15 bases in between. The CDR3 DNA reads as TGCAGCGTTCCGATCGGGGGGCGGACGCAGTATTTT. It translates to CSVPIGGRTQYF.

CDR3 DNA: TGTGCCAGTAGTATAGATCTCGAGACAGGGTACGAGCAGTACTTC. Translation: CASSIDLETGYEQYF. V is TRBV19 and J is TRBJ2-7; 7 positions match TRBD1. Unmatched junction bases numbered 6, after V lost 0 bases and J lost 4 bases. CDR1 LNHDA and CDR2 SQIVND come from the germline V gene (reference sequence). This CDR3 contains 15 residues.

V and J are TRBV7-9 and TRBJ1-2, with 7 bases lining up with TRBD1. The junction had 3 bases not matched to a gene; V was cut back by 5 bases and J by 6 bases. Germline-derived CDR1 and CDR2 are SEHNR and FQNEAQ (reference sequence). The CDR3 has 12 residues. CDR3 amino acids: CASSTQGDGYTF. The CDR3 nucleotides read TGTGCCAGCAGCACCCAGGGGGATGGCTACACCTTC.

The V gene is TRBV6-5, the J gene TRBJ1-2, with 7 bases that match TRBD1. V was pared by 6 bases and J by 4 bases, with 11 bases of the junction left unmatched. CDR1 and CDR2 (germline): MNHEY, SVGAGI. The length of the CDR3 is 15 residues. The CDR3 DNA reads TGTGCCAGCAGCCCGGGGCGACAGGGTATCTATGGCTACACCTTC. Amino acid sequence: CASSPGRQGIYGYTF.

The chain links TRBV6-5 to TRBJ1-1; D is undetermined. Germline V gene sequence: CDR1 MNHEY, CDR2 SVGAGI. The ends were cut back, 0 bases at V and 4 bases at J, with 9 bases in the middle. The CDR3 runs 14 residues. CDR3 region: CASSYSVFTTEAFF. The CDR3 coding sequence is TGTGCCAGCAGTTACTCGGTATTCACCACTGAAGCTTTCTTT.

Of note for this clone: The sample holds other DNA sequences that translate to the same CDR3. The rearrangement links TRBV27 to TRBJ1-6, with D possibly being TRBD1 (6 bases). This CDR3 spans 14 amino acids. V lost 3 bases and J 4 bases, leaving 7 bases between the germline ends. CDR1 is MNHEY, CDR2 SMNVEV, per germline (reference sequence). Here the CDR3 reads CASSFGQYNSPLHF. In nucleotides, the CDR3 is TGTGCCAGCAGTTTCGGACAGTATAATTCACCCCTCCACTTT.

As for this clone: A read error may produce the germline difference seen at one junction end. This chain links TRBV7-7 with TRBJ2-5; 7 nucleotides match TRBD2. The CDR3 consists of 17 residues. The germline V gene has CDR1 SSHAT and CDR2 FNYEAQ (reference sequence). Here the CDR3 DNA reads TGTGCTAGCAGCTTAGAAAGAAGCGGGAACCCAGGGGAGACCCAGTACTTC. It codes for CASSLERSGNPGETQYF.

On this clone: At one end the junction does not follow the germline gene, possibly because of a read error. The V and J genes are TRBV11-2 and TRBJ2-7; no reliable D call. CDR1 SGHAT and CDR2 FQNNGV come from the germline V gene. The CDR3 length is 12 residues. The CDR3 reads CASSRTGAERSF. Here the CDR3 DNA reads TGTGCCAGCAGCCGCACCGGCGCAGAAAGATCCTTC.

In its sample, this clone was seen once. This rearrangement joins TRBV7-9 to TRBJ2-7; tentative D call: TRBD2 (7 bases). The length of the CDR3 is 13 residues. Germline V gives CDR1 SEHNR, CDR2 FQNEAQ (reference sequence). The V and J ends lost 3 bases and 6 bases respectively, with 12 bases between them. The CDR3 is CASSFEGGPEQYF. The CDR3 nucleotides are TGTGCCAGCAGCTTTGAGGGGGGGCCCGAGCAGTACTTC.

The chain uses TRBV25-1 and TRBJ1-1; D might be TRBD1 (5 bases). This CDR3 region has 12 residues. Trimming cost V 6 bases and J 8 bases, with 13 bases left between them. Germline lookup yields CDR1 MGHDK and CDR2 SYGVNS. CDR3 DNA sequence: TGTGCCAGCAGCGAAGGGACCGGGGAAGCTTTCTTT. This gives the protein CASSEGTGEAFF. The full variable domain, rest sourced from reference TRBV25-1 and TRBJ1-1, is EADIYQTPRYLVIGTGKKITLECSQTMGHDKMYWYQQDPGMELHLIHYSYGVNSTEKGDLSSESTVSRIRTEHFPLTLESARPSHTSQYLCASSEGTGEAFFGQGTRLTVV.

The chain is built from TRBV15 and TRBJ2-5; D could derive from TRBD1 or TRBD2 (5 bases each). CDR1 is LNHNV and CDR2 is YYDKDF in the germline V gene (reference sequence). V lost 3 bases to trimming and J lost 1 base, with 18 bases between them. CDR3 length equals 17 residues. The DNA for the CDR3 is TGTGCCACCAGCAGGTTTCAGGGCCTAACTAGCCAAGAGACCCAGTACTTC. Amino acids: CATSRFQGLTSQETQYF.

This chain joins TRBV13 and TRBJ2-7, with 11 bases identical to TRBD2. Germline CDR1 is PRHDT and CDR2 is FYEKMQ (reference sequence). CDR3 size: 15 residues. The V and J ends lost 5 bases and 3 bases, in that order; junction bases with no gene match: 6. The CDR3 protein is CASSPGLAENYEQYF. For the CDR3, the DNA is TGTGCCAGCAGCCCGGGACTAGCGGAAAACTACGAGCAGTACTTC.